The entry below describes one T cell receptor beta chain. The table came from immunoSEQ multiplex PCR; TCRdb's copy has only in-frame clones and leaves some out. The data hold some 240,000 clones, with around 90% observed a single time. There are 13 residues in the CDR3. The V segment lost 11 bases and the J segment 9 bases; nucleotides outside the gene matches: 12. Germline CDR1 and CDR2: MDHEN and SYDVKM. This entry is derived from a study of blood T cell repertoires in COVID-19. The chain employs TRBV28 and TRBJ1-4, with 7 nucleotides matching TRBD1. This receptor was identified in a man aged 55 to 70 with COVID-19, enrolled during active disease. The sample taken for sequencing was peripheral blood. CDR3 coding DNA: TGTGCCCCGGACAGGCTACGGTCGAAAAAACTGTTTTTT. As protein: CAPDRLRSKKLFF.